The rows below give T cell receptor beta chains drawn from one sample of a study of T cell responses to AZD1222 COVID-19 vaccine. Libraries were prepared by immunoSEQ multiplex PCR; TCRdb keeps only in-frame clonotypes and omits some of them. The table includes around 160,000 clones, approximately 89% detected once. The material sequenced was peripheral blood, taken on day 0 of AZD1222 vaccination. All receptors come from an adult in good health. CDR3s leave out the opening cysteine and the closing phenylalanine or tryptophan. A D gene is named only where the DNA matches it firmly.

>TRBJ1-3|TRBV19|12|.
ASTRGTSGNTIY
>TRBJ1-2|TRBV5-1|11|.
ASSFRGDYGYT
>TRBJ1-6|TRBV4-1|14|.
ASSQDQIRRVSPLH
>TRBJ1-5|TRBV5-8|13|TRBD1
ASSLGQGSNQPQH
>TRBJ2-2|TRBV5-1|14|.
ASSLRGPSNTGELF
>TRBJ1-3|TRBV6-5|14|TRBD1
ASSYGRGSTGNTIY
>TRBJ1-5|TRBV6-6|11|.
ASSYISNQPQH
>TRBJ2-3|TRBV6-5|10|.
ASSGSTDTQY
>TRBJ2-5|TRBV7-2|11|.
ASSVNGGETQY
>TRBJ1-4|TRBV14|13|.
ASSQGRAVNEKLF
>TRBJ2-3|TRBV5-4|14|TRBD2
ASSSISGEYTDTQY
>TRBJ1-1|TRBV18|13|TRBD1
ASSPQGAENTEAF
>TRBJ1-5|TRBV24-1|12|.
ATSESGGVQPQH
>TRBJ1-5|TRBV3-1/TRBV3-2|12|.
ASSHQRGNQPQH
>TRBJ2-5|TRBV30|13|TRBD2
AWMDLTAGGETQY
>TRBJ1-1|TRBV2|9|.
ASGEGTEAF
>TRBJ1-1|TRBV28|10|.
ASSLYSYEAF
>TRBJ2-1|TRBV12-3/TRBV12-4|9|.
ASCLVGEQF
>TRBJ1-2|TRBV11-2|11|.
ASSFQGVDGYT
>TRBJ1-2|TRBV28|14|.
ASSFAGTPANYGYT
>TRBJ1-5|TRBV5-8|12|TRBD1
ASSLGQGFQPQH
>TRBJ2-7|TRBV19|12|TRBD1
ASSIQGERSEQY
>TRBJ2-3|TRBV20-1|14|TRBD2
SASHPRAGSTDTQY
>TRBJ1-1|TRBV18|13|.
ASSPFGPGNTEAF
>TRBJ1-2|TRBV5-1|14|.
ASSPSLYVGNYGYT
>TRBJ1-5|TRBV19|13|.
ASSRSSDSYQPQH
>TRBJ2-5|TRBV5-1|14|TRBD2
ASSLSSGGAGKTQY
>TRBJ1-2|TRBV2|12|TRBD1
ASRQDKDRDGYT